These T cell receptor beta chains were read from a single sample in a study of regulatory T cells in long-lasting Graves disease. TCRdb re-called the multiplex PCR reads with MiXCR, one entry per CDR3 protein. The profile shows a few hundred thousand distinct CDR3 sequences, roughly 17% of them singletons. This sample was shared with a second study, whose subject was T cells in Graves' hyperthyroidism and ophthalmopathy.

The specimen was peripheral blood mononuclear cells (PBMCs), collected at new diagnosis, from a patient treated with antithyroid drugs. These receptors were taken from a man aged 35 to 55 with Graves disease. CDR3s include the opening cysteine and the closing phenylalanine or tryptophan. D genes are given only for firm matches. Rows may omit the clone size; those that give it use once, few, many or a size class.

J,D,size,V,CDR3,DNA
TRBJ2-3,TRBD2,many,TRBV5-1,CASSFPGLAGGLDTQYF,TGCGCCAGCAGCTTCCCAGGACTAGCGGGGGGCCTCGATACGCAGTATTTT
TRBJ2-7,TRBD1,NA,TRBV2,CASSEGTGDEQYF,TGTGCCAGCAGTGAAGGGACAGGGGACGAGCAGTACTTC
TRBJ1-1,TRBD1,many,TRBV12-3/TRBV12-4,CASSRDRGQEAFF,TGTGCCAGCAGCCGGGACAGGGGGCAGGAAGCTTTCTTT
TRBJ1-6,NA,NA,TRBV11-3,CASSFGRIDNSPLHF,TGTGCCAGCAGCTTTGGCAGAATTGATAATTCACCCCTCCACTTT
TRBJ1-2,TRBD1,many,TRBV3-1,CASSRRTGNYGYTF,TGTGCCAGCAGCCGACGGACAGGGAACTATGGCTACACCTTC
TRBJ1-2,NA,NA,TRBV6-1,CASRDIATNYGYTF,TGTGCCAGCAGGGACATCGCAACCAACTATGGCTACACCTTC
TRBJ2-5,TRBD1,many,TRBV20-1,CSARWDSKETQYF,TGCAGTGCTAGATGGGACAGCAAAGAGACCCAGTACTTC
TRBJ1-2,NA,many,TRBV18,CASSPPGTNGYTF,TGTGCCAGCTCACCGCCCGGGACAAACGGCTACACCTTC
TRBJ2-7,NA,NA,TRBV28,CASSSIAETYEQYF,TGTGCCAGCAGTTCCATAGCGGAGACCTACGAGCAGTACTTC
TRBJ2-2,NA,many,TRBV4-1,CASSQAGRNTGELFF,TGCGCCAGCAGCCAAGCGGGACGGAACACCGGGGAGCTGTTTTTT
TRBJ2-7,NA,many,TRBV6-2/TRBV6-3,CASSIDYEQYF,TGTGCCAGCAGTATTGACTACGAGCAGTACTTC
TRBJ2-7,NA,NA,TRBV14,CASSQERSLGPSSYEQYF,TGTGCCAGCAGCCAAGAGAGAAGCTTGGGGCCGAGCTCCTACGAGCAGTACTTC
TRBJ2-3,NA,many,TRBV28,CASSSYTDTQYF,TGTGCCAGCAGTTCGTATACAGATACGCAGTATTTT
TRBJ2-7,NA,many,TRBV3-1,CASSQVGSLPYEQYF,TGTGCCAGCAGCCAAGTTGGATCCCTCCCCTACGAGCAGTACTTC
TRBJ1-2,NA,many,TRBV3-1,CASRPSGVHGYTF,TGTGCCAGCAGGCCTTCGGGGGTACATGGCTACACCTTC
TRBJ2-7,NA,NA,TRBV12-3/TRBV12-4,CASSLEGPVHEQYF,TGTGCCAGCAGTTTAGAGGGGCCTGTCCACGAGCAGTACTTC
TRBJ2-3,TRBD2,NA,TRBV6-1,CASSEARGGLTDTQYF,TGTGCCAGCAGTGAAGCACGGGGGGGCCTCACAGATACGCAGTATTTT
TRBJ2-5,TRBD2,many,TRBV4-3,CASSQGLAGGHRGETQYF,TGCGCCAGCAGCCAAGGTTTAGCGGGGGGGCACCGGGGAGAGACCCAGTACTTC
TRBJ2-5,TRBD1,many,TRBV6-2/TRBV6-3,CASSVTGGETQYF,TGTGCCAGCAGTGTGACAGGGGGAGAGACCCAGTACTTC
TRBJ1-1,NA,many,TRBV2,CASSSNEAFF,TGTGCCAGCAGTTCTAATGAAGCTTTCTTT
TRBJ2-3,NA,many,TRBV7-3,CASSSQGGGSTDTQYF,TGTGCCAGCAGTAGCCAGGGGGGGGGCAGCACAGATACGCAGTATTTT
TRBJ2-5,TRBD2,NA,TRBV7-2,CASSLRLAGAGVETQYF,TGTGCCAGCAGCTTGCGACTAGCGGGGGCGGGGGTAGAGACCCAGTACTTC
TRBJ2-1,NA,many,TRBV12-3/TRBV12-4,CASTPRDSSYNEQFF,TGTGCCAGCACCCCTAGAGACAGCTCCTACAATGAGCAGTTCTTC
TRBJ2-5,NA,few,TRBV12-3/TRBV12-4,CASSLDPTSPETQYF,TGTGCCAGCAGTCTCGACCCAACCTCACCCGAGACCCAGTACTTC
TRBJ2-1,NA,many,TRBV7-9,CASSLVGAPQFF,TGTGCCAGCAGCTTAGTGGGGGCTCCGCAGTTCTTC
TRBJ1-2,NA,many,TRBV7-2,CASSLEYRAQGYTF,TGTGCCAGCAGCTTAGAATACAGAGCGCAAGGCTACACCTTC
TRBJ2-7,NA,many,TRBV5-6,CASSGRGVYEQYF,TGTGCCAGCAGCGGCAGGGGGGTCTACGAGCAGTACTTC